The clone carrying this T cell receptor (beta chain) was seen repeatedly, ten times or more. The data were obtained in a study of T-cell reconstitution after alpha-beta-depleted transplantation in children. This CDR3 comprises 16 residues. CDR1 and CDR2 (germline): WSHSY, SAAADI. Trimming removed 2 bases at V and 2 bases at J, with 13 bases between. Unique molecular identifiers were incorporated into the prepared TCRbeta library. TCRdb analysed the PCR reads with MiXCR anew, one entry per CDR3 protein. The sample shows 250,000 to 300,000 distinct CDR3 sequences, roughly 9.5% of them seen only once. The origin of this receptor is a human donor who donated a stem cell graft to a child with SCID. The sequencing here drew on PBMCs from the stem cell graft donor, taken from the stem cell graft. The chain employs TRBV10-2 and TRBJ1-5; perhaps TRBD1 as D (5 bases). CDR3 amino acids: CASSERGGVGNQPQHF. CDR3 nucleotides: TGCGCCAGCAGTGAGAGGGGTGGGGTTGGCAATCAGCCCCAGCATTTT.